The T cell receptor (beta chain) under discussion was sequenced for a study of cytomegalovirus exposure and HLA in healthy donors. A remark on this clone: As yet, its antigen is unknown.

Findings and limits, study-wide: There were some public TCRs occurring in many donors, but most TCR sequences were rare. One later analysis, an examination of the 100 to 150 validation repertoires, found that first-cohort TCR clusters tended to co-occur in them. The study listed roughly 160 cytomegalovirus-associated TCR beta chains. Confirmation in vitro established that a few CMV-associated chains were specific for CMV antigens.

Germline V gene sequence: CDR1 SGHRS, CDR2 YFSETQ. The CDR3 length is 12 residues. V lost 1 base, J lost 6 bases, and 8 bases lay in between. Generated by immunoSEQ multiplex PCR, the TCRdb table keeps only in-frame clones and is missing some. The table lists some 210,000 clones, about nine tenths of them singletons. The TCR comes from a woman younger than 30 in good health and CMV-seropositive. The chain carries TRBV5-1 and TRBJ2-7; unclear D gene. Specimen: PBMCs. CDR3 coding DNA: TGCGCCAGCAGCTTGACGGTCGGCGAGCAGTACTTC. Translation gives CASSLTVGEQYF.